This T cell receptor beta chain was obtained from a study of blood T cells in healthy people across ages. Trimming took 0 bases from V and 8 from J, leaving 11 bases between them. Germline values: CDR1 MGHRA, CDR2 YSYEKL. The CDR3 covers 14 residues. Alongside a J-beta primer mix, a sample-barcoded 5' primer served in a second PCR lasting roughly 6 to 11 cycles. The authors tagged each cDNA molecule using a template-switch adaptor with 12 random nucleotides. MiXCR, run by TCRdb on the 5' RACE reads, gives a single entry per CDR3 protein. Of hundreds of thousands of distinct CDR3 sequences in the sample, more than 45% are singletons; the top ten hold about 13%.

The rearrangement links TRBV4-1 to TRBJ2-1, with D possibly matching TRBD2 (6 bases). This receptor was identified in a woman of 80 years or more in good health. The sample comprised blood. CDR3 loop: CASSQESGGDEQFF. CDR3 DNA: TGCGCCAGCAGCCAAGAATCAGGAGGGGATGAGCAGTTCTTC.